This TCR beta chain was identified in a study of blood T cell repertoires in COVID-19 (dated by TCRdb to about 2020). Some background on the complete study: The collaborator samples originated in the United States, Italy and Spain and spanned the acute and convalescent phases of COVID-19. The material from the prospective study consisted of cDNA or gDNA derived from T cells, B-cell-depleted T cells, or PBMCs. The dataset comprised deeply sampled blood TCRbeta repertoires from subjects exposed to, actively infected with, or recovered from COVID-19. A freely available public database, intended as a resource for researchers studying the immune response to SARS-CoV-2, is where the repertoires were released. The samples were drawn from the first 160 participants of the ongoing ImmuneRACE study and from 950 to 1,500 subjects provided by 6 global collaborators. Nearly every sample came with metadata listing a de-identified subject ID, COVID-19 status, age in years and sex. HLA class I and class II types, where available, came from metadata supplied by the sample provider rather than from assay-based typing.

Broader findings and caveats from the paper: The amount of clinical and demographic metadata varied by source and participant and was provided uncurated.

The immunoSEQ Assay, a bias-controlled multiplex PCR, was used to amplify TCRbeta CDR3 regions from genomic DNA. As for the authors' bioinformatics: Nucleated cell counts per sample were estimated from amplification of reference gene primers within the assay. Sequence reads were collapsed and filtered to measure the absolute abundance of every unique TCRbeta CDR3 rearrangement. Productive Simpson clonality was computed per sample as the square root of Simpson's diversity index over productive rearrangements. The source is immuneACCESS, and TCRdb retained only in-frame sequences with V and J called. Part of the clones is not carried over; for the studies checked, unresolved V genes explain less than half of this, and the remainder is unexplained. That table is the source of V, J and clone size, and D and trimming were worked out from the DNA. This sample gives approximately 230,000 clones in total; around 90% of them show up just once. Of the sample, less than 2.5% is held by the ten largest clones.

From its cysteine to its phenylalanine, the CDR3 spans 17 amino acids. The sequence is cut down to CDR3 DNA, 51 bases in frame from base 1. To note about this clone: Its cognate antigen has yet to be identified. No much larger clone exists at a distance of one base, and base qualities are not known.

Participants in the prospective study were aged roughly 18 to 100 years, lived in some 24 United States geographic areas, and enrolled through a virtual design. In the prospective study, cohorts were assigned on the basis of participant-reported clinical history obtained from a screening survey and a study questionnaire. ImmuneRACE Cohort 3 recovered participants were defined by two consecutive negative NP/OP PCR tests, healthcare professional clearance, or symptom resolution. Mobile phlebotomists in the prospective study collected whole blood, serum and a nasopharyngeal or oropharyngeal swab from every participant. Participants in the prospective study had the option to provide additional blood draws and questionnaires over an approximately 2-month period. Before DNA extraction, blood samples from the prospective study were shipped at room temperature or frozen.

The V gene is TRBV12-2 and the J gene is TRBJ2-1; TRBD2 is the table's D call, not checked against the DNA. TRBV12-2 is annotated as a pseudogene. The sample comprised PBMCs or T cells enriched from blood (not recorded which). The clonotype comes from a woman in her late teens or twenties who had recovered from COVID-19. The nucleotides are TGTGCAAGTCGCCCGAGCCTAGCGGGCCCGGGGGGCAATGAGCAGTTCTTC. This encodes CASRPSLAGPGGNEQFF.